The 23 T cell receptor beta chains listed next were all sequenced from one sample in a study of blood T cell repertoires in COVID-19. Clones were sequenced by immunoSEQ multiplex PCR, and TCRdb holds only the in-frame ones, with some missing. The repertoire consists of about 150,000 clones, with around 88% occurring once and the leading ten covering 2.5% to 3%. Sequencing was performed on peripheral blood. All receptors come from a man aged 55 to 70 with active or convalescent COVID-19.

This clone is a singleton in its sample. The chain has TRBV5-1 and TRBJ2-6, with D unresolved. The CDR3 is made up of 15 amino acids. Trimming removed 5 bases at V and 1 base at J, with 10 bases between. Per germline, CDR1 SGHRS and CDR2 YFSETQ. The CDR3 sequence: CASRSLPSGANVLTF. Written as DNA, the CDR3 is TGCGCCAGCAGGTCTCTCCCTTCTGGGGCCAACGTCCTGACTTTC.

This clone showed up just once. This sequence joins TRBV12-3 or TRBV12-4 and TRBJ2-3, with unresolved D. The V gene lost 4 bases and the J gene lost 2 bases, with 7 bases spanning the gap. The CDR3 consists of 13 residues. The CDR3 protein is CASSSLTTDTQYF. CDR3 DNA: TGTGCCAGCAGTTCGCTAACCACAGATACGCAGTATTTT.

This chain uses TRBV6-1 with TRBJ1-2, with D tentatively TRBD1 (5 bases). CDR1 MNHNS and CDR2 SASEGT come from the germline V gene. Trimming took off 0 bases at V and 0 bases at J, with 8 bases between the two ends. This CDR3 spans 15 amino acids. The CDR3 loop reads CASSEATGANYGYTF. In DNA form, the CDR3 reads TGTGCCAGCAGTGAAGCAACAGGAGCTAACTATGGCTACACCTTC.

This sequence joins TRBV10-3 and TRBJ1-1; 9 bases are a match to TRBD1. CDR1 and CDR2 (germline): ENHRY, SYGVKD. This CDR3 contains 16 residues. V trimming: 4 bases; J trimming: 8 bases; junction bases outside the gene matches: 14. The CDR3 nucleotides read TGTGCCATCAGTGCCCGACCGGGACAGGGAGGTCAAGAAGCTTTCTTT. It codes for CAISARPGQGGQEAFF.

Of note for this clone: The same CDR3 is also encoded by other DNA sequences in this sample. This chain links TRBV29-1 with TRBJ2-3; 8 positions match TRBD1. The J segment lost 3 bases and the V segment lost 4 bases, leaving 0 bases of the junction unmatched. The CDR3 sequence is 12 residues long. The germline gives CDR1 SQVTM, CDR2 ANQGSEA. The CDR3 region is CSVGQGTDTQYF. CDR3 nucleotide sequence: TGCAGCGTTGGACAGGGGACAGATACGCAGTATTTT.

To note about this clone: The identical CDR3 is also encoded by other nucleotide sequences in the sample. The chain recombines TRBV6-2 or TRBV6-3 with TRBJ1-2; 9 bases match TRBD1. Losses at the gene ends were 2 bases for V and 3 bases for J; bases not matched to a gene: 1. The CDR3 has 14 residues. The germline V gene has CDR1 MNHEY and CDR2 SVGEGT. The CDR3 is CASSYDRGDYGYTF. In DNA, the CDR3 is TGTGCCAGCAGTTACGACAGGGGGGACTATGGCTACACCTTC.

This rearrangement joins TRBV9 to TRBJ1-1; D gene ambiguous. V lost 3 bases, J lost 6 bases, and 15 bases lay in between. Germline V gene lookup returns CDR1 SGDLS and CDR2 YYNGEE. The CDR3 length is 14 residues. The DNA for the CDR3 is TGTGCCAGCAGCGCCACAGTACTAGGACCTGAAGCTTTCTTT. This encodes CASSATVLGPEAFF. The full variable domain, with the rest looked up from reference TRBV9 and TRBJ1-1, is DSGVTQTPKHLITATGQRVTLRCSPRSGDLSVYWYQQSLDQGLQFLIQYYNGEERAKGNILERFSAQQFPDLHSELNLSSLELGDSALYFCASSATVLGPEAFFGQGTRLTVV.

The gene calls are TRBV9 and TRBJ2-6; D is perhaps TRBD1 (6 bases). V lost 3 bases to trimming and J lost 2 bases, with 9 bases between them. The germline V gene encodes CDR1 SGDLS and CDR2 YYNGEE. The CDR3 totals 15 residues. This CDR3 reads CASSARGTGANVLTF. The CDR3 bases are TGTGCCAGCAGCGCCAGGGGTACTGGGGCCAACGTCCTGACTTTC.

This chain links TRBV6-4 with TRBJ1-1; perhaps TRBD1 as D (5 bases). V gave up 0 bases and J gave up 1 base, with 15 bases separating them. Germline CDR1 reads MRHNA; CDR2 reads SNTAGT. This CDR3 is built from 17 residues. For the CDR3, the DNA is TGTGCCAGCAGTGACTCGACAGTACATAATAAGAACACTGAAGCTTTCTTT. Encoded protein: CASSDSTVHNKNTEAFF.

The chain has TRBV28 and TRBJ1-4; TRBD1 is a possible D gene (5 bases). V was shortened by 6 bases and J by 4 bases, with 15 bases between the two germline ends. This CDR3 is built from 15 residues. CDR1 and CDR2 (germline): MDHEN, SYDVKM. The CDR3 nucleotides read TGTGCCAGCAGGGAGACCCCTAGGGGTAATGAAAAACTGTTTTTT. It is translated as CASRETPRGNEKLFF.

DNA of the CDR3: TGTGCCAGCAGGCCAACAGGGGCTGGTGAAAAACTGTTTTTT. Its protein product is CASRPTGAGEKLFF. This chain links TRBV6-5 with TRBJ1-4; 7 bases align to TRBD1. Germline V gene sequence: CDR1 MNHEY, CDR2 SVGAGI. The CDR3 has 14 residues. J gave up 7 bases and V 6 bases, and 8 bases lay outside the gene matches.

In its sample, this clone was seen once. The chain employs TRBV30 and TRBJ2-7; 12 nucleotides line up with TRBD1. This CDR3 spans 14 amino acids. V shed 3 bases and J 9 bases; nucleotides not matched to a gene: 9. Looked up from germline, CDR1 is GTSNPN and CDR2 is SVGIG (reference sequence). The CDR3 DNA follows: TGTGCCTGGAGGCCCCCGGGACAGGGGGCTGCGCAGTACTTC. It translates to CAWRPPGQGAAQYF.

The CDR3 is CASPGGGDTDTQYF. For the CDR3, the DNA is TGTGCCAGCCCGGGGGGAGGGGACACAGATACGCAGTATTTT. The chain has TRBV2 and TRBJ2-3, with TRBD2 matching 7 bases. Trimming removed 8 bases from V and 2 bases from J; junction bases left unmatched: 7. The CDR3 has 14 amino acids. The V gene's germline CDR1 is SNHLY and CDR2 FYNNEI.

This sequence joins TRBV6-2 or TRBV6-3 and TRBJ2-1, with 8 bases identical to TRBD2. Looked up from germline, CDR1 is MNHEY and CDR2 is SVGEGT. Germline trimming cut 5 bases from V and 1 base from J; bases unmatched to any gene: 10. The length of the CDR3 is 17 residues. CDR3 protein: CASSPRSGDPSYNEQFF. DNA for the CDR3: TGTGCCAGCAGTCCCCGTAGCGGGGACCCTTCCTACAATGAGCAGTTCTTC.

The V and J genes are TRBV25-1 and TRBJ2-3, with 8 positions matching TRBD2. The ends lost 4 bases at V and 4 bases at J; junction bases unmatched: 4. The CDR3 sequence is 14 residues long. The germline V gene has CDR1 MGHDK and CDR2 SYGVNS. DNA of the CDR3: TGTGCCAGCAGTGTCGGGAGGGGGTCAGATACGCAGTATTTT. This gives the protein CASSVGRGSDTQYF. The variable domain in full, with the rest retrieved from reference TRBV25-1 and TRBJ2-3, is EADIYQTPRYLVIGTGKKITLECSQTMGHDKMYWYQQDPGMELHLIHYSYGVNSTEKGDLSSESTVSRIRTEHFPLTLESARPSHTSQYLCASSVGRGSDTQYFGPGTRLTVL.

Only a few counts were recorded for this clone. The gene calls are TRBV5-4 and TRBJ2-1, with TRBD1 matching 12 bases. Germline V CDR1 and CDR2: SGHNT, YYREEE (reference sequence). After removal of 8 bases from V and 7 bases from J, the junction contained 7 bases not matched to a gene. The CDR3 spans 14 residues. The DNA for the CDR3 is TGTGCCAGTAAGTGGGACAGGGGGCAAAATGAGCAGTTCTTC. It specifies CASKWDRGQNEQFF.

This sequence joins TRBV5-4 and TRBJ2-4, with TRBD2 matching over 8 bases. The CDR3 sequence is 14 residues long. V lost 7 bases and J lost 7; bases outside the gene matches: 10. Germline CDR1 SGHNT, CDR2 YYREEE (reference sequence). CDR3 sequence (DNA): TGTGCCAGCCATCCCCGGGGGGGGGACAACATTCAGTACTTC. Translation gives CASHPRGGDNIQYF.

V and J are TRBV7-2 and TRBJ1-4; D is unresolved. Germline values: CDR1 SGHTA, CDR2 FQGNSA. The CDR3 length is 15 residues. V lost 5 bases to trimming and J lost 8 bases, with 18 bases between them. The CDR3 reads CASSPRTGWKEKLFF. CDR3 bases: TGTGCCAGCAGCCCGAGGACGGGGTGGAAGGAAAAACTGTTTTTT.

V gene TRBV19 combines with J gene TRBJ2-7, with a tentative D call TRBD2 (6 bases). This CDR3 region has 14 residues. V was trimmed by 2 bases and J by 4 bases, leaving 12 bases between them. CDR1 is LNHDA and CDR2 is SQIVND in the germline V gene (reference sequence). CDR3 sequence reads: CASSIQGGVYEQYF. The DNA for the CDR3 is TGTGCCAGTAGTATACAAGGCGGGGTTTACGAGCAGTACTTC.

The gene calls are TRBV28 and TRBJ2-7; 8 positions match TRBD1. The germline V gene has CDR1 MDHEN and CDR2 SYDVKM. CDR3 length: 13 residues. V shed 5 bases and J 10 bases; nucleotides not matched to a gene: 10. This CDR3 is CASSTRQGWEQYF. For the CDR3, the DNA is TGTGCCAGCAGTACCCGACAGGGGTGGGAACAGTACTTC.

CDR3 sequence reads: CASSAQGGTGELFF. In DNA, the CDR3 is TGCGCCAGCAGCGCGCAGGGGGGTACCGGGGAGCTGTTTTTT. V gene TRBV5-1 combines with J gene TRBJ2-2; D possibly corresponds to TRBD1 (7 bases). With 4 bases removed from V and 5 bases from J, the gap between germline ends came to 12 bases. This CDR3 region has 14 residues. The germline V gene encodes CDR1 SGHRS and CDR2 YFSETQ.

The V and J genes are TRBV19 and TRBJ2-3, with D perhaps TRBD2 (6 bases). Trimming pared 3 bases from V and 4 bases from J, leaving 11 bases between. The germline V gene encodes CDR1 LNHDA and CDR2 SQIVND (reference sequence). The CDR3 has 14 amino acids. The CDR3 here is CASSIAREADTQYF. CDR3 DNA: TGTGCCAGTAGTATCGCCAGGGAGGCAGATACGCAGTATTTT.

This clone has only a few counts. The rearrangement uses TRBV4-3 and TRBJ2-3; 9 positions agree with TRBD2. Trimming cost V 0 bases and J 3 bases; bases outside gene matches: 4. The CDR3 loop spans 16 amino acids. Germline V gene sequence: CDR1 LGHNA, CDR2 YSLEER. For the CDR3, the DNA is TGCGCCAGCAGCCAAGAAACCCTAGCGGGGACAGATACGCAGTATTTT. Protein: CASSQETLAGTDTQYF.